This is a list of T cell receptor beta chains from one sample in a study of T cell repertoires in cytomegalovirus infection. TCRdb reanalysed the reads using MiXCR and keeps one entry per CDR3 protein. The sample has 450,000 to 650,000 distinct CDR3 sequences, about a quarter seen once; the top ten hold under 15%. Sequenced: PBMCs. These receptors all come from a human donor in good health (CMV status not recorded). Some clones in this sample may be carry-over from other donors' samples. Each CDR3 is given with its conserved first and last residue. The order of the fields is clone size, J gene, V gene, D gene, CDR3 DNA, CDR3 protein. The D gene is left open where the match is weak. Size is omitted from some rows. Given values are once, few, many or a class for expanded clones.

abundance: few; j_gene: TRBJ2-5; v_gene: TRBV2; d_gene: TRBD1; CDR3nt: TGTGCCAGCAGCCAAGGACAGGGAGGGACCCAGTACTTC; CDR3aa: CASSQGQGGTQYF
abundance: many; j_gene: TRBJ2-3; v_gene: TRBV6-4; d_gene: TRBD2; CDR3nt: TGTGCCAGCAGTGGGACTAGCGGCACAGATACGCAGTATTTT; CDR3aa: CASSGTSGTDTQYF
abundance: many; j_gene: TRBJ2-2; v_gene: TRBV7-2; d_gene: TRBD2; CDR3nt: TGTGCCAGCAGCGGAGAAGCGGGAAGGTCCACCGGGGAGCTGTTTTTT; CDR3aa: CASSGEAGRSTGELFF
abundance: -; j_gene: TRBJ1-3; v_gene: TRBV19; d_gene: -; CDR3nt: TGTGCCAGTAGTCAGATCCATGCTGGAAACACCATATATTTT; CDR3aa: CASSQIHAGNTIYF
abundance: -; j_gene: TRBJ2-1; v_gene: TRBV29-1; d_gene: TRBD1; CDR3nt: TGCAGCGTTGTTCAGGGGGCTTGGAATGAGCAGTTCTTC; CDR3aa: CSVVQGAWNEQFF
abundance: -; j_gene: TRBJ1-4; v_gene: TRBV2; d_gene: -; CDR3nt: TGTGCCAGCAGCCGACAGACCACAAATGAAAAACTGTTTTTT; CDR3aa: CASSRQTTNEKLFF
abundance: -; j_gene: TRBJ2-4; v_gene: TRBV5-6; d_gene: -; CDR3nt: TGTGCCAGCAGTGGCGGGGCCATTCAGTACTTC; CDR3aa: CASSGGAIQYF
abundance: few; j_gene: TRBJ2-3; v_gene: TRBV7-9; d_gene: -; CDR3nt: TGTGCCAGCAGCCCGTACACCTCTAGCACAGATACGCAGTATTTT; CDR3aa: CASSPYTSSTDTQYF
abundance: many; j_gene: TRBJ2-3; v_gene: TRBV7-2; d_gene: -; CDR3nt: TGTGCCAGCAGGGTTGGAGGGGGGGGGGTAGGGTCGGCGCAGTATTTT; CDR3aa: CASRVGGGGVGSAQYF
abundance: -; j_gene: TRBJ1-4; v_gene: TRBV4-2; d_gene: -; CDR3nt: TGTGCCAGCAGCCAAGAGTTGGGCCTGGAGGGTTGTTTT; CDR3aa: CASSQELGLEGCF
abundance: many; j_gene: TRBJ2-2; v_gene: TRBV4-1; d_gene: -; CDR3nt: TGCGCCAGCAGCCAAGTCAGGGTAACCGGGGAGCTGTTTTTT; CDR3aa: CASSQVRVTGELFF
abundance: -; j_gene: TRBJ1-1; v_gene: TRBV12-3/TRBV12-4; d_gene: -; CDR3nt: TGTGCCAGCAGTTCAGGGGCGGTGGGTAAAGCTTTCTTT; CDR3aa: CASSSGAVGKAFF
abundance: many; j_gene: TRBJ2-5; v_gene: TRBV7-2; d_gene: -; CDR3nt: TGTGCCAGCAGCCCACAGGCCTCCCTTGCGACCCAGTACTTC; CDR3aa: CASSPQASLATQYF
abundance: few; j_gene: TRBJ1-1; v_gene: TRBV27; d_gene: -; CDR3nt: TGTGCCAGCAGTCCCCCTGGAGGACGGCTCGTCACTGAAGCTTTCTTT; CDR3aa: CASSPPGGRLVTEAFF
abundance: -; j_gene: TRBJ1-5; v_gene: TRBV4-1; d_gene: -; CDR3nt: TGCGCCAGCAGCCTCTTCAGGGGAGGCAATCAGCCCCAGCATTTT; CDR3aa: CASSLFRGGNQPQHF
abundance: -; j_gene: TRBJ1-1; v_gene: TRBV5-1; d_gene: -; CDR3nt: TGCGCCAGCATACCCGGGGCTGGTGGGAACACTGAAGCTTTCTTT; CDR3aa: CASIPGAGGNTEAFF
abundance: many; j_gene: TRBJ1-2; v_gene: TRBV2; d_gene: -; CDR3nt: TGTGCCAGCAGTGAATCGGGACGGGACAACACCTTC; CDR3aa: CASSESGRDNTF
abundance: -; j_gene: TRBJ2-5; v_gene: TRBV6-6; d_gene: -; CDR3nt: TGTGCCAGCAGTTACTCGACTTACGGGTTCCAAGAGACCCAGTACTTC; CDR3aa: CASSYSTYGFQETQYF
abundance: many; j_gene: TRBJ2-2; v_gene: TRBV7-6; d_gene: TRBD2; CDR3nt: TGTGCCAGCAGCGATGCTAGCGGGAGAATGAACACCGGGGAGCTGTTTTTT; CDR3aa: CASSDASGRMNTGELFF
abundance: -; j_gene: TRBJ1-3; v_gene: TRBV7-3; d_gene: -; CDR3nt: TGTGCCAGCAGCTCATCAGGAGACTCTGGAAACACCATATATTTT; CDR3aa: CASSSSGDSGNTIYF
abundance: many; j_gene: TRBJ2-2; v_gene: TRBV7-2; d_gene: -; CDR3nt: TGTGCCAGCAGCTTAGCTGCAGGAGGGGCGAACACCGGGGAGCTGTTTTTT; CDR3aa: CASSLAAGGANTGELFF
abundance: few; j_gene: TRBJ2-1; v_gene: TRBV25-1; d_gene: -; CDR3nt: TGTGCCAGCAGCCTGTATGTGCGCCGGACTCCCTCCCCCGGTGAGCAGTTCTTC; CDR3aa: CASSLYVRRTPSPGEQFF
abundance: few; j_gene: TRBJ1-5; v_gene: TRBV10-3; d_gene: -; CDR3nt: TGTGCCATCAGTGAGATGATTAACAATCAGCCCCAGCATTTT; CDR3aa: CAISEMINNQPQHF
abundance: many; j_gene: TRBJ2-2; v_gene: TRBV7-8; d_gene: -; CDR3nt: TGTGCCAGCAGCTTAGCTAGTGGGGCTGGGGAGCTGTTTTTT; CDR3aa: CASSLASGAGELFF
abundance: -; j_gene: TRBJ1-6; v_gene: TRBV5-1; d_gene: -; CDR3nt: TGCGCCAGCAGCGCCCGGGACCCCCAGGGGTCACCCCTCCACTTT; CDR3aa: CASSARDPQGSPLHF
abundance: -; j_gene: TRBJ2-7; v_gene: TRBV28; d_gene: -; CDR3nt: TGTGCCAGCAGTTTAAGTAGCGCAGGGCCCCCGGAGCAGTACTTC; CDR3aa: CASSLSSAGPPEQYF
abundance: -; j_gene: TRBJ2-1; v_gene: TRBV14; d_gene: TRBD1; CDR3nt: TGTGCCAGCAGCCAAGATTCATCAGGGGGCAATGAGCAGTTCTTC; CDR3aa: CASSQDSSGGNEQFF
abundance: -; j_gene: TRBJ1-1; v_gene: TRBV19; d_gene: -; CDR3nt: TGTGCCAGTAGTCTTCAAAAGGGTCGAACTTTCTTT; CDR3aa: CASSLQKGRTFF
abundance: -; j_gene: TRBJ2-1; v_gene: TRBV20-1; d_gene: -; CDR3nt: TGCAGTGCTAGCCGGACTGAAAATGAGCAGTTCTTC; CDR3aa: CSASRTENEQFF
abundance: -; j_gene: TRBJ2-7; v_gene: TRBV6-2/TRBV6-3; d_gene: -; CDR3nt: TGTGCCAGCAGTTTTAGCTTCGAGCAGTACTTC; CDR3aa: CASSFSFEQYF
abundance: -; j_gene: TRBJ2-3; v_gene: TRBV7-2; d_gene: -; CDR3nt: TGTGCCAGCAGGCCGGGACCGTCCACAGATACGCAGTATTTT; CDR3aa: CASRPGPSTDTQYF
abundance: -; j_gene: TRBJ2-1; v_gene: TRBV7-2; d_gene: -; CDR3nt: TGTGCCAGCAGCCGCTTCACAGGGATCGGCCACAATGAGCAGTTCTTC; CDR3aa: CASSRFTGIGHNEQFF
abundance: -; j_gene: TRBJ2-3; v_gene: TRBV11-2; d_gene: TRBD2; CDR3nt: TGTGCCAGCAGCTTAGAACTAGCGGGAGGGGTGGATACGCAGTATTTT; CDR3aa: CASSLELAGGVDTQYF
abundance: -; j_gene: TRBJ1-1; v_gene: TRBV19; d_gene: -; CDR3nt: TGTGCCAGTAGTATAACGGTTGGAGGGGGGATCACTGAAGCTTTCTTT; CDR3aa: CASSITVGGGITEAFF
abundance: -; j_gene: TRBJ1-1; v_gene: TRBV7-7; d_gene: -; CDR3nt: TGTGCTAGCAGCTCCGGACAGCATATGAACACTGAAGCTTTCTTT; CDR3aa: CASSSGQHMNTEAFF
abundance: few; j_gene: TRBJ2-3; v_gene: TRBV7-2; d_gene: -; CDR3nt: TGTGCCAGCAGCCCCGGGGGCTCCAACACGGATACGCAGTATTTT; CDR3aa: CASSPGGSNTDTQYF
abundance: few; j_gene: TRBJ2-1; v_gene: TRBV19; d_gene: -; CDR3nt: TGTGCCAGTAGTATCCGCAATGAGCAGTTCTTC; CDR3aa: CASSIRNEQFF
abundance: -; j_gene: TRBJ2-3; v_gene: TRBV6-2/TRBV6-3; d_gene: TRBD2; CDR3nt: TGTGCCAGCATGTGGGTAGCGGGAGGGAGCACAGATACGCAGTATTTT; CDR3aa: CASMWVAGGSTDTQYF
abundance: once; j_gene: TRBJ1-3; v_gene: TRBV18; d_gene: -; CDR3nt: TGTGCCAGCTCACCGTTTCCGGGGGAGTACAACACCATATATTTT; CDR3aa: CASSPFPGEYNTIYF
abundance: -; j_gene: TRBJ2-5; v_gene: TRBV12-3/TRBV12-4; d_gene: -; CDR3nt: TGTGCCAGCAGTTTCGGAGGGGCTTTCGAGACCCAGTACTTC; CDR3aa: CASSFGGAFETQYF
abundance: many; j_gene: TRBJ2-1; v_gene: TRBV7-2; d_gene: -; CDR3nt: TGTGCCAGCAGCTTAGCCCTTGAGAGGGGAGGGCAGTTCTTC; CDR3aa: CASSLALERGGQFF
abundance: few; j_gene: TRBJ1-4; v_gene: TRBV11-3; d_gene: -; CDR3nt: TGTGCCAGCAGCTTACAGAATGAAAAACTGTTTTTT; CDR3aa: CASSLQNEKLFF
abundance: -; j_gene: TRBJ2-1; v_gene: TRBV7-9; d_gene: TRBD2; CDR3nt: TGTGCCAGCAGTATATCAGGACGGCTAGCGGGGGAAAATGAGCAGTTCTTC; CDR3aa: CASSISGRLAGENEQFF
abundance: -; j_gene: TRBJ1-1; v_gene: TRBV12-3/TRBV12-4; d_gene: -; CDR3nt: TGTGCCAGCAGTTTAGACAGCCCCTCTGAAGCTTTCTTT; CDR3aa: CASSLDSPSEAFF
abundance: -; j_gene: TRBJ2-1; v_gene: TRBV15; d_gene: -; CDR3nt: TGTGCCACCAGCAGAGCGGACTACAATGAGCAGTTCTTC; CDR3aa: CATSRADYNEQFF
abundance: -; j_gene: TRBJ1-6; v_gene: TRBV27; d_gene: -; CDR3nt: TGTGCCAGCAGTCCGTCTGTGTTGTCACCCCTCCACTTT; CDR3aa: CASSPSVLSPLHF
abundance: few; j_gene: TRBJ2-5; v_gene: TRBV7-2; d_gene: -; CDR3nt: TGTGCCAGCAGCTCAGGTTGGACCCAGTACTTC; CDR3aa: CASSSGWTQYF
abundance: -; j_gene: TRBJ2-5; v_gene: TRBV19; d_gene: TRBD2; CDR3nt: TGTGCCAGTAGTGGACTAGCGGGAGTCGAAGAGACCCAGTACTTC; CDR3aa: CASSGLAGVEETQYF
abundance: many; j_gene: TRBJ1-6; v_gene: TRBV7-2; d_gene: -; CDR3nt: TGTGCCAGCAGCTTAGTTATAATCGGTTCACCCCTCCACTTT; CDR3aa: CASSLVIIGSPLHF
abundance: few; j_gene: TRBJ2-1; v_gene: TRBV27; d_gene: TRBD2; CDR3nt: TGTGCCAGCAGTTTTAATCTAGCGGGGTACAATGAGCAGTTCTTC; CDR3aa: CASSFNLAGYNEQFF
abundance: few; j_gene: TRBJ2-1; v_gene: TRBV5-6; d_gene: -; CDR3nt: TGTGCCAGCAGAAAGATAGCAGGCGAGCAGTTCTTC; CDR3aa: CASRKIAGEQFF
abundance: -; j_gene: TRBJ1-6; v_gene: TRBV20-1; d_gene: -; CDR3nt: TGCAGTGCTAAGGATCAGAAGACCTATTCACCCCTCCACTTT; CDR3aa: CSAKDQKTYSPLHF